This TCR beta chain was captured by sequencing in a study of T cells in localized non-small cell lung cancer. Sequencing used immunoSEQ multiplex PCR; TCRdb keeps in-frame clones, though not all of them. The sample shows over 1,500 clones, less than 35% of them seen only once. This clone has more than one count but fewer than ten. What it recognizes is unknown. Findings of the study overall: A median of around 60 clones ranked among the top 100 in tumor appeared in adjacent lung. Heterogeneity cannot be ruled out, as sequencing used one tumor region only. Exceeding tumor, uninvolved adjacent lung had the highest T cell clonality. A higher density of T cells in blood coincided with extended overall survival.

The TCR was taken from a female donor over 55 with stage I squamous cell lung carcinoma. The source material was lung tumor tissue, sampled before any cancer treatment.

CDR3 sequence: CASNLGGNQPQHF. CDR3 nucleotides: TGTGCCAGTAATTTGGGAGGGAATCAGCCCCAGCATTTT. The chain combines TRBV19 with TRBJ1-5, with D unresolved. This CDR3 has 13 residues. The V end lost 7 bases, the J end lost 4 bases, and 11 bases lay between the germline ends. CDR1 and CDR2 from the germline V gene are LNHDA and SQIVND (reference sequence).